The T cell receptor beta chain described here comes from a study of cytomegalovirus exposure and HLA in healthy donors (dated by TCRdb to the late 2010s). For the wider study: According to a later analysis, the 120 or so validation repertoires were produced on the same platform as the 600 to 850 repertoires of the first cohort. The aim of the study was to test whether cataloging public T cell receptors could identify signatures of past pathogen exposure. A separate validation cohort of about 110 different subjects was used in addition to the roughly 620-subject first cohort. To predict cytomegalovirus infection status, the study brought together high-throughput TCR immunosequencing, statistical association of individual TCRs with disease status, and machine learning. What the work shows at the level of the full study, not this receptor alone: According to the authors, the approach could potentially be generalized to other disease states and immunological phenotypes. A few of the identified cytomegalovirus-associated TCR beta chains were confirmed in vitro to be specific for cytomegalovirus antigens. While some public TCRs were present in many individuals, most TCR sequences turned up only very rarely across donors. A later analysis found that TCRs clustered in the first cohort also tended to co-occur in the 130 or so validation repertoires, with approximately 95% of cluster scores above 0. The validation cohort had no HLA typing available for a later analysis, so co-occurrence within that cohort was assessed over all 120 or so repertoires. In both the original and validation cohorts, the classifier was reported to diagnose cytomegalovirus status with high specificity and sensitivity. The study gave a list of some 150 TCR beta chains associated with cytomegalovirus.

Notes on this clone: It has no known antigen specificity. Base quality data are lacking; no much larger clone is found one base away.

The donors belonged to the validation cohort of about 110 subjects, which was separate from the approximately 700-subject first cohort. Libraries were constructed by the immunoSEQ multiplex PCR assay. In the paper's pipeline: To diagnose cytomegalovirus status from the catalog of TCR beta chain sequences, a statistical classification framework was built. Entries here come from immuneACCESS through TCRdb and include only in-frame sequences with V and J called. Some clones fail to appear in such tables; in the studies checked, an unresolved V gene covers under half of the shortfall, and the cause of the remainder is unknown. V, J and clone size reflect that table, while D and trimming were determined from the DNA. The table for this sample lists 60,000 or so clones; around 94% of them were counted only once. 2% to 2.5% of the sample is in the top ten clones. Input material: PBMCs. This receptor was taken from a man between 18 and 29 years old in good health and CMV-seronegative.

The sequence in DNA is TGTGCCAGCAGTTACTCGATTTCGGGTTCTGAAAAACTGTTTTTT. Translated, this gives CASSYSISGSEKLFF. Recombination linked TRBV6-5 to TRBJ1-4; the D gene assignment is ambiguous. CDR3 length: 15 amino acids, cysteine to phenylalanine. Only CDR3 DNA is held: 45 bases, read in frame from base 1. Trimming costs V 0 bases and J 7 bases, and their ends lie 12 bases apart. Reading the germline V gene gives CDR1 MNHEY and CDR2 SVGAGI.